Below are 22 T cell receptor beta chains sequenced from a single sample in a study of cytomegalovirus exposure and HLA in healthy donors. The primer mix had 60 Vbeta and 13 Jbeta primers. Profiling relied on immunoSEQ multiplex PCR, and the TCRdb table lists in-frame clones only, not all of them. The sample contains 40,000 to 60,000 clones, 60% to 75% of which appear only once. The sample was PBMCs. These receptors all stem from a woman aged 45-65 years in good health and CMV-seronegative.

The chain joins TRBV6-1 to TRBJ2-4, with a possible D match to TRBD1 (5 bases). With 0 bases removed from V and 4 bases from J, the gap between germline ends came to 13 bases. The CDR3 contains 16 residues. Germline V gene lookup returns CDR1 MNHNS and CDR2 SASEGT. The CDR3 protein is CASSEATTRAKNIQYF. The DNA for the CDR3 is TGTGCCAGCAGTGAAGCAACTACCAGGGCGAAAAACATTCAGTACTTC.

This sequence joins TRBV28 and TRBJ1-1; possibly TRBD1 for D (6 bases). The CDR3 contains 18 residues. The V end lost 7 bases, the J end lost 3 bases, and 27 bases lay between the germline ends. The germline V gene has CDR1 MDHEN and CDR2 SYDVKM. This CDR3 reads CASTSRQGRLVRDTEAFF. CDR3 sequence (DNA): TGTGCCAGCACCTCCCGCCAGGGGCGGTTAGTGAGGGACACTGAAGCTTTCTTT.

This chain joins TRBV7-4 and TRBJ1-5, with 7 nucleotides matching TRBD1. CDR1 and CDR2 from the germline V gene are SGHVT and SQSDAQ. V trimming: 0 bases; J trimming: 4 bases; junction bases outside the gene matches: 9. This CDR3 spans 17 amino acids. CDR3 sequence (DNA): TGTGCCAGCAGCTTAGCAGGGGGCGCGGAATTTAATCAGCCCCAGCATTTT. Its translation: CASSLAGGAEFNQPQHF. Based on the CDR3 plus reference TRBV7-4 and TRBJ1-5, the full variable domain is GAGVSQSPRYKVAKRGRDVALRCDSISGHVTLYWYRQTLGQGSEVLTYSQSDAQRDKSGRPSGRFSAERPERSVSTLKIQRTEQGDSAVYLCASSLAGGAEFNQPQHFGDGTRLSIL.

CDR3 coding DNA: TGTGCCAGCAGCTTAGCAAACAGGGCCGATTCGTTAGGCTACACCTTC. Translated, it gives CASSLANRADSLGYTF. The V gene is TRBV11-2, the J gene TRBJ1-2; maybe TRBD1 (6 bases). Germline V lookup: CDR1 SGHAT, CDR2 FQNNGV. This CDR3 region has 16 residues. Trimming took off 1 base at V and 8 bases at J, with 20 bases between the two ends.

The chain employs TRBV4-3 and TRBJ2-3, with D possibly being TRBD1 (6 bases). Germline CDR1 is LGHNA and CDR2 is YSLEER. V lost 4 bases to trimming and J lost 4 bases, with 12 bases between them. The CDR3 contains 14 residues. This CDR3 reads CASSPQGFSDTQYF. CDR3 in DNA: TGCGCCAGCAGCCCACAGGGTTTCTCAGATACGCAGTATTTT.

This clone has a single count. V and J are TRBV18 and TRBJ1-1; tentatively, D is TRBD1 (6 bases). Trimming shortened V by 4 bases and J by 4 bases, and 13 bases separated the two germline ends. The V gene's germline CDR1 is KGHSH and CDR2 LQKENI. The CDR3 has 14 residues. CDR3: CASSQETGSTEAFF. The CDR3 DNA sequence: TGTGCCAGCTCACAAGAGACAGGTAGCACTGAAGCTTTCTTT.

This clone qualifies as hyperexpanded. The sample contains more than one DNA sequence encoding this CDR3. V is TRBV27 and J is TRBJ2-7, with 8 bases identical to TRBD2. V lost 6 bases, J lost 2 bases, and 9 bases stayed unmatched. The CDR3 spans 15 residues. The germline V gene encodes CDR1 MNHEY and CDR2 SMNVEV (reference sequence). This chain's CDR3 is CASRKWAGGPYEQYF. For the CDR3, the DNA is TGTGCCAGCAGGAAATGGGCGGGGGGACCCTACGAGCAGTACTTC.

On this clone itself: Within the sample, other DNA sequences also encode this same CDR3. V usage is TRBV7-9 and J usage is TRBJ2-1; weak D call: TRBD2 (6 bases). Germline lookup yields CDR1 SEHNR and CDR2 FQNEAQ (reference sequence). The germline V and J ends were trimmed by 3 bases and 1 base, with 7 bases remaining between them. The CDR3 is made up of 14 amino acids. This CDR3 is CASSLAGSYNEQFF. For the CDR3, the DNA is TGTGCCAGCAGCTTGGCGGGGTCCTACAATGAGCAGTTCTTC.

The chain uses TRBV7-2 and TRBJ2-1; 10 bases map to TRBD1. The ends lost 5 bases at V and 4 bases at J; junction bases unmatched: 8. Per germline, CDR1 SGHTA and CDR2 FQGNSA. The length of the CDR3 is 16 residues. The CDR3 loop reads CASSDRTGGVYNEQFF. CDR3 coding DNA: TGTGCCAGCAGCGACAGGACAGGGGGGGTGTACAATGAGCAGTTCTTC.

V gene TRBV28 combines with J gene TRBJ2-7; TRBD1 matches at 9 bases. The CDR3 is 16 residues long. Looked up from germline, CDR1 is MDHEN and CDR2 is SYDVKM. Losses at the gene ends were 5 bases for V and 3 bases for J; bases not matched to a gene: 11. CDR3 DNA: TGTGCCAGCAGTATGACTCCGGGACAGGGTCACTACGAGCAGTACTTC. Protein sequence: CASSMTPGQGHYEQYF.

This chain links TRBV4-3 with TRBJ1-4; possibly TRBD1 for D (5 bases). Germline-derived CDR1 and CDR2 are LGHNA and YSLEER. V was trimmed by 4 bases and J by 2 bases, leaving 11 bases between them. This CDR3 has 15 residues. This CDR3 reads CASSRVGTTNEKLFF. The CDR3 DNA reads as TGCGCCAGCAGCCGAGTAGGGACTACTAATGAAAAACTGTTTTTT.

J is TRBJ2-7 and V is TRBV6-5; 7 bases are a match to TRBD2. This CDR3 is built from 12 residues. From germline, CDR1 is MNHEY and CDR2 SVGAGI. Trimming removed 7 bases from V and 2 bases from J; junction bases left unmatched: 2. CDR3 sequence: CASIGTTYEQYF. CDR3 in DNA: TGTGCCAGCATCGGGACTACCTACGAGCAGTACTTC.

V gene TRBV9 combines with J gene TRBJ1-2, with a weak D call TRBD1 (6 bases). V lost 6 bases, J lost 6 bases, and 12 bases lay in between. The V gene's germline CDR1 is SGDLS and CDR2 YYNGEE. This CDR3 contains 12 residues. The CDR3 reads CASNREGNGYTF. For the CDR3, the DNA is TGTGCCAGCAACAGGGAAGGGAATGGCTACACCTTC.

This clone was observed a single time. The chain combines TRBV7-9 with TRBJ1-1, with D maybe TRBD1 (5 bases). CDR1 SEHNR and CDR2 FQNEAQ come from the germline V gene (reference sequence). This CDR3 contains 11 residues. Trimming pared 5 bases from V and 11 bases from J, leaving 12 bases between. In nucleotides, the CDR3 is TGTGCCAGCAGCGCACAGGAAGCCGCTTTCTTT. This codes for CASSAQEAAFF. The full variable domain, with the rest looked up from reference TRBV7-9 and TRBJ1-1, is DTGVSQNPRHKITKRGQNVTFRCDPISEHNRLYWYRQTLGQGPEFLTYFQNEAQLEKSRLLSDRFSAERPKGSFSTLEIQRTEQGDSAMYLCASSAQEAAFFGQGTRLTVV.

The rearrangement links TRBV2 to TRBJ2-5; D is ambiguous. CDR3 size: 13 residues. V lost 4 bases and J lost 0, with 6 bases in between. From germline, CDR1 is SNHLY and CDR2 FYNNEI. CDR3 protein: CASSVLYQETQYF. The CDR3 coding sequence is TGTGCCAGCAGTGTATTGTACCAAGAGACCCAGTACTTC.

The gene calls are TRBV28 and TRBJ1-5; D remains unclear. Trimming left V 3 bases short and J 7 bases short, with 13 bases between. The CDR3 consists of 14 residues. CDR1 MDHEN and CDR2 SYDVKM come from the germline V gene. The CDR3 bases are TGTGCCAGCAGTTTGACGGGGAAGGAGCAGCCCCAGCATTTT. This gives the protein CASSLTGKEQPQHF.

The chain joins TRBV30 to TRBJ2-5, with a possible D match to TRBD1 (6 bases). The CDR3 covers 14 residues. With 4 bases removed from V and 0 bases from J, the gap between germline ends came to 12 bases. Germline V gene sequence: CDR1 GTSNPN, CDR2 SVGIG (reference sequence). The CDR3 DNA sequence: TGTGCCTGGAAAACTACAGGGCACCAAGAGACCCAGTACTTC. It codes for CAWKTTGHQETQYF.

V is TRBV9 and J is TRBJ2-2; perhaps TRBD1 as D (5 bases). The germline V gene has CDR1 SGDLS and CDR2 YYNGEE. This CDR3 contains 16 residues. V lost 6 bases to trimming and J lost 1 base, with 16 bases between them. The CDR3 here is CASTKDSAGNTGELFF. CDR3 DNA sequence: TGTGCCAGCACCAAAGACAGTGCAGGGAACACCGGGGAGCTGTTTTTT.

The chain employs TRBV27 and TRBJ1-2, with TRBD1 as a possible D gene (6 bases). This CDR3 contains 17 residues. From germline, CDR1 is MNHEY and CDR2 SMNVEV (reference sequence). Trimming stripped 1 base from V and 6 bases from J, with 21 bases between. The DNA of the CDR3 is TGTGCCAGCAGTTTATTACAGGGAGCCGCTAGGGTAGATGGCTACACCTTC. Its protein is CASSLLQGAARVDGYTF.

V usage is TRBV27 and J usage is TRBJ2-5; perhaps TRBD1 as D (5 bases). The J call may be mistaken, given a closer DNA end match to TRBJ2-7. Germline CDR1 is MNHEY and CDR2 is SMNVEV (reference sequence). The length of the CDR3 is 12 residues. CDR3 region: CASSLSGREQYF. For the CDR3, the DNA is TGTGCCAGCAGTTTATCGGGGCGCGAGCAGTACTTC.

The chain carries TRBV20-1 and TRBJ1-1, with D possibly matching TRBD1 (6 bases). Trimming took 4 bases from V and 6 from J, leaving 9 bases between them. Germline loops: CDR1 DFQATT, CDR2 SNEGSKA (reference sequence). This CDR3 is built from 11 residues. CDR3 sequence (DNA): TGCAGTGCTACCAACAGGGCTGAAGCTTTCTTT. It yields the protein CSATNRAEAFF.

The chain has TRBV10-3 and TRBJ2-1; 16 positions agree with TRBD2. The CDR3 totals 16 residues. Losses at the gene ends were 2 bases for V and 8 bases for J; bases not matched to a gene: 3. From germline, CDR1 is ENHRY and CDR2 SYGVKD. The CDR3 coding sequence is TGTGCCATCAGTGAGCCGGGACTAGCGGGGGGGGATGAGCAGTTCTTC. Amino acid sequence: CAISEPGLAGGDEQFF.